Following are 27 T cell receptor beta chains from one sample sequenced in a study of T cell responses to AZD1222 COVID-19 vaccine. Sequenced by immunoSEQ multiplex PCR; TCRdb stores in-frame clones only, minus some. The sample includes 55,000 to 75,000 clones, 79% of them seen just once. The sample in question was peripheral blood, obtained on day 0 of MenACWY control vaccination. The receptors originated from an adult in good health.

The table lists this clone with a few counts. V is TRBV5-6 and J is TRBJ1-2, with a possible D match to TRBD1 (5 bases). CDR3 size: 15 residues. The V end was cut by 1 base, the J end by 8 bases, with 18 bases between. Germline V lookup: CDR1 SGHDT, CDR2 YYEEEE. The CDR3 nucleotides read TGTGCCAGCAGCTTGAATCAGGGCACCTGGTTCGGCTACACCTTC. Amino acids: CASSLNQGTWFGYTF.

The J gene is TRBJ2-2, the V gene TRBV11-3; D is unresolved. CDR3 length: 14 amino acids. Germline V gene lookup returns CDR1 SGHNT and CDR2 YENEEA. The V and J ends lost 1 base and 7 bases respectively, with 10 bases between them. The CDR3 DNA is TGTGCCAGCAGCTTAGGGGTCAGTAACGGGGAGCTGTTTTTT. This gives the protein CASSLGVSNGELFF.

The rearrangement links TRBV5-4 to TRBJ2-7; no clear D. The V and J ends lost 4 bases and 6 bases respectively, with 20 bases between them. Germline loops: CDR1 SGHNT, CDR2 YYREEE (reference sequence). CDR3 length: 15 amino acids. CDR3 nucleotide sequence: TGTGCCAGCAGCCTGGACGCAATTGGGTCTGGCGAGCAGTACTTC. Its protein is CASSLDAIGSGEQYF.

CDR3 DNA sequence: TGTGCCAGCAGTCCCGGGACAGGCGGCGAAAAACTGTTTTTT. The encoded protein is CASSPGTGGEKLFF. This chain uses TRBV27 with TRBJ1-4; 8 nucleotides match TRBD1. The CDR3 runs 14 residues. Germline V gene data show CDR1 as MNHEY and CDR2 as SMNVEV (reference sequence). The junction had 7 bases not matched to a gene; V was cut back by 5 bases and J by 8 bases.

The V call is TRBV11-2, the J call TRBJ1-3, with no clear D. CDR3 length equals 14 residues. Germline values: CDR1 SGHAT, CDR2 FQNNGV. Between the trimmed V and J ends, which lost 5 bases and 0 bases, there was a span of 8 bases. CDR3 sequence: CASSALSSGNTIYF. The CDR3 DNA follows: TGTGCCAGCAGCGCCCTAAGCTCTGGAAACACCATATATTTT.

Note on this clone: Other DNA sequences from this sample encode an identical CDR3 as well. This sequence joins TRBV19 and TRBJ2-3; 8 bases are shared with TRBD2. Germline assignment: CDR1 LNHDA and CDR2 SQIVND (reference sequence). The CDR3 loop spans 14 amino acids. The ends lost 7 bases at V and 0 bases at J; junction bases unmatched: 3. The CDR3 nucleotides are TGTGCCAGTACCCGGGGGGGAAGCACAGATACGCAGTATTTT. This encodes CASTRGGSTDTQYF.

The chain recombines TRBV6-5 with TRBJ1-2, with TRBD1 as a possible D gene (6 bases). CDR1 is MNHEY and CDR2 is SVGAGI in the germline V gene. V lost 5 bases to trimming and J lost 6 bases, with 16 bases between them. The CDR3 length is 14 residues. The CDR3 DNA follows: TGTGCCAGCAGTCTACAGGGAGGGAGTAATGGCTACACCTTC. Translated: CASSLQGGSNGYTF.

The CDR3 DNA follows: TGTGCCAGCAGTCATGCTCGGGGATCCGCTTTCTTT. Its translation: CASSHARGSAFF. This chain uses TRBV11-2 with TRBJ1-1; no firm D call. Germline V gene lookup returns CDR1 SGHAT and CDR2 FQNNGV. The CDR3 runs 12 residues. V was cut by 6 bases and J by 11 bases, with 16 bases left in between.

DNA of the CDR3: TGTGCCAGCAGTTCGGACAGGGCCTCCTACAATGAGCAGTTCTTC. Amino acids: CASSSDRASYNEQFF. V gene TRBV28 combines with J gene TRBJ2-1; 8 nucleotides agree with TRBD1. The germline V gene encodes CDR1 MDHEN and CDR2 SYDVKM. Trimming at V came to 4 bases and at J to 0 bases, leaving 2 bases not matched to a gene. CDR3 length equals 15 residues. Drawing the rest from reference TRBV28 and TRBJ2-1, the complete variable domain is DVKVTQSSRYLVKRTGEKVFLECVQDMDHENMFWYRQDPGLGLRLIYFSYDVKMKEKGDIPEGYSVSREKKERFSLILESASTNQTSMYLCASSSDRASYNEQFFGPGTRLTVL.

The chain has TRBV7-3 and TRBJ1-6; a possible D gene is TRBD1 (5 bases). V lost 2 bases to trimming and J lost 0 bases, with 5 bases between them. Germline V lookup: CDR1 SGHTA, CDR2 FQGTGA. CDR3 length: 15 amino acids. The CDR3 coding sequence is TGTGCCAGCAGCTTAGACAGCTCCTATAATTCACCCCTCCACTTT. This translates into CASSLDSSYNSPLHF.

This chain links TRBV27 with TRBJ2-7; TRBD2 aligns across 16 bases. Germline-derived CDR1 and CDR2 are MNHEY and SMNVEV (reference sequence). Losses at the gene ends were 5 bases for V and 3 bases for J; bases not matched to a gene: 4. This CDR3 is 16 amino acids long. The CDR3 nucleotides read TGTGCCAGCAGTCCGGGACTAGCGGGAGGGCTCTACGAGCAGTACTTC. Encoded protein: CASSPGLAGGLYEQYF.

The chain combines TRBV2 with TRBJ2-7; D not resolved. Germline loops: CDR1 SNHLY, CDR2 FYNNEI. Trimming stripped 6 bases from V and 7 bases from J, with 7 bases between. The length of the CDR3 is 10 residues. CDR3 nucleotides: TGTGCCAGCAGCCTTGGGGAGCAGTACTTC. Translation gives CASSLGEQYF.

The V gene is TRBV5-6, the J gene TRBJ2-2; tentative D call: TRBD2 (5 bases). The germline gives CDR1 SGHDT, CDR2 YYEEEE. CDR3 length: 15 residues. Trimming took 2 bases from V and 2 from J, leaving 10 bases between them. CDR3 protein: CASSLSPSNTGELFF. CDR3 DNA sequence: TGTGCCAGCAGCTTAAGTCCTAGCAACACCGGGGAGCTGTTTTTT.

This clone showed up just once. The genes are TRBV7-2 and TRBJ1-2, with D perhaps matching TRBD1 (5 bases). V shed 1 base and J shed 3 bases, with 9 bases lying between them. CDR3 size: 14 residues. The germline gives CDR1 SGHTA, CDR2 FQGNSA. The CDR3 loop reads CASSLDGADYGYTF. CDR3 nucleotides: TGTGCCAGCAGCTTAGACGGGGCTGACTATGGCTACACCTTC.

In nucleotides, the CDR3 is TGTGCCTGGAGCGGGACCTACGAGCAGTACTTC. As protein: CAWSGTYEQYF. The chain is built from TRBV30 and TRBJ2-7, with a possible D match to TRBD2 (5 bases). The length of the CDR3 is 11 residues. Trimming pared 3 bases from V and 2 bases from J, leaving 5 bases between. Germline V lookup: CDR1 GTSNPN, CDR2 SVGIG (reference sequence).

The chain combines TRBV4-3 with TRBJ1-2; D gene ambiguous. V shed 1 base and J shed 8 bases, with 14 bases lying between them. Per germline, CDR1 LGHNA and CDR2 YSLEER. This CDR3 has 14 amino acids. CDR3 nucleotides: TGCGCCAGCAGCCAAGCGCCCTCCTGGGAGGGCTACACCTTC. It translates to CASSQAPSWEGYTF.

The rearrangement uses TRBV5-1 and TRBJ1-2, with 9 bases aligning to TRBD1. The V and J ends lost 4 bases and 6 bases, in that order; junction bases with no gene match: 10. The germline V gene encodes CDR1 SGHRS and CDR2 YFSETQ. This CDR3 region has 15 residues. For the CDR3, the DNA is TGCGCCAGCAGCCTACCGGGACAGGGTAGAAATGGCTACACCTTC. This translates into CASSLPGQGRNGYTF.

The chain is built from TRBV4-3 and TRBJ1-1, with 7 bases lining up with TRBD1. This CDR3 is 14 amino acids long. The J segment lost 12 bases and the V segment lost 1 base, leaving 11 bases of the junction unmatched. Per germline, CDR1 LGHNA and CDR2 YSLEER. As DNA, the CDR3 is TGCGCCAGCAGCCAAGGACAGGGTTTGGGCCCTCCTTTCTTT. The encoded protein is CASSQGQGLGPPFF.

The chain has TRBV28 and TRBJ1-2; a possible D gene is TRBD1 (5 bases). The CDR3 is made up of 14 amino acids. Trimming took 5 bases from V and 0 from J, leaving 10 bases between them. Per the germline V gene, CDR1 is MDHEN and CDR2 is SYDVKM. The CDR3: CASSPDTSNYGYTF. CDR3 bases: TGTGCCAGCAGTCCGGACACCTCTAACTATGGCTACACCTTC.

This clone has just one count. The rearrangement uses TRBV5-1 and TRBJ2-5; 9 nucleotides agree with TRBD2. This CDR3 contains 13 residues. Germline V gene sequence: CDR1 SGHRS, CDR2 YFSETQ. Losses at the gene ends were 5 bases for V and 4 bases for J; bases not matched to a gene: 3. The CDR3 spells CASRLRGGETQYF. For the CDR3, the DNA is TGCGCCAGCAGGTTGCGGGGGGGAGAGACCCAGTACTTC.

The chain links TRBV2 to TRBJ1-1; the match to TRBD1 covers 7 bases. The germline gives CDR1 SNHLY, CDR2 FYNNEI. The V segment lost 7 bases and the J segment 4 bases; nucleotides outside the gene matches: 9. This CDR3 comprises 14 residues. CDR3 coding DNA: TGTGCCAGCACCTTCCAGGGGGGCGGCACTGAAGCTTTCTTT. Protein product: CASTFQGGGTEAFF.

This clone appeared a single time. This chain connects TRBV7-9 to TRBJ2-2; 7 positions match TRBD2. Losses at the gene ends were 6 bases for V and 5 bases for J; bases not matched to a gene: 9. Germline loops: CDR1 SEHNR, CDR2 FQNEAQ (reference sequence). This CDR3 contains 15 residues. The CDR3 DNA reads as TGTGCCAGCAGTCTAGCGGCCAGGGTGACCGGGGAGCTGTTTTTT. It encodes CASSLAARVTGELFF.

CDR3 coding DNA: TGTGCCTGGAGCCCGACAGGGACCTATGGCTACACCTTC. Translation: CAWSPTGTYGYTF. The chain has TRBV30 and TRBJ1-2, with TRBD1 matching 7 bases. Germline V gene sequence: CDR1 GTSNPN, CDR2 SVGIG (reference sequence). V trimming: 3 bases; J trimming: 4 bases; junction bases outside the gene matches: 5. CDR3 length: 13 residues.

The chain recombines TRBV7-9 with TRBJ2-2; D gene unclear. Germline V gene sequence: CDR1 SEHNR, CDR2 FQNEAQ (reference sequence). The CDR3 consists of 14 residues. V gave up 5 bases and J gave up 1 base, with 8 bases separating them. The CDR3 is CASSPRQNTGELFF. DNA for the CDR3: TGTGCCAGCAGCCCGAGACAGAACACCGGGGAGCTGTTTTTT.

The CDR3 nucleotides read TGTGCCAGCAGCTTATACAGGGGGGACTACAATGAGCAGTTCTTC. Protein product: CASSLYRGDYNEQFF. The rearrangement uses TRBV11-2 and TRBJ2-1; TRBD1 matches 8 bases. Unmatched junction bases numbered 3, after V lost 2 bases and J lost 3 bases. This CDR3 is 15 amino acids long. The V gene's germline CDR1 is SGHAT and CDR2 FQNNGV.

V and J are TRBV29-1 and TRBJ2-1; D ambiguous. The V end was cut by 6 bases, the J end by 7 bases, with 13 bases between. Germline CDR1 reads SQVTM; CDR2 reads ANQGSEA. This CDR3 is built from 12 residues. Written as DNA, the CDR3 is TGCAGCGTAAGACCCTCCCCTAATGAGCAGTTCTTC. Its protein is CSVRPSPNEQFF.

V is TRBV30 and J is TRBJ1-2; D is unresolved. Germline assignment: CDR1 GTSNPN and CDR2 SVGIG (reference sequence). V was clipped by 2 bases and J by 2 bases, with 6 bases between them. This CDR3 comprises 12 residues. CDR3: CAWSNTNYGYTF. CDR3 bases: TGTGCCTGGAGTAACACAAACTATGGCTACACCTTC. Complete variable domain (other parts from reference TRBV30 and TRBJ1-2): SQTIHQWPATLVQPVGSPLSLECTVEGTSNPNLYWYRQAAGRGLQLLFYSVGIGQISSEVPQNLSASRPQDRQFILSSKKLLLSDSGFYLCAWSNTNYGYTFGSGTRLTVV.